This T cell receptor (beta chain) was captured by sequencing in a study of cytomegalovirus exposure and HLA in healthy donors. The study, taken as a whole, reports: While the bulk of TCR sequences proved rare, some public TCRs turned up in many donors.

This clone was counted a few times. The antigen is not known. Germline CDR1 MGHRA, CDR2 YSYEKL. The CDR3 runs to 16 residues. The ends were cut back, 1 base at V and 7 bases at J, with 17 bases in the middle. PCR primers comprised 60 Vbeta and 13 Jbeta primers. Profiled with immunoSEQ multiplex PCR; TCRdb holds only in-frame clones, not every one. The sample has about 130,000 clones, 85% to 90% seen once. Specimen: PBMCs. The rearrangement links TRBV4-1 to TRBJ2-1; possibly TRBD2 for D (6 bases). The TCR sequence derives from a woman aged 25 to 39 in good health and CMV-seronegative. The DNA of the CDR3 is TGCGCCAGCAGCCAAGGGGATATCAGGGAGGATAATGAGCAGTTCTTC. Its protein is CASSQGDIREDNEQFF.